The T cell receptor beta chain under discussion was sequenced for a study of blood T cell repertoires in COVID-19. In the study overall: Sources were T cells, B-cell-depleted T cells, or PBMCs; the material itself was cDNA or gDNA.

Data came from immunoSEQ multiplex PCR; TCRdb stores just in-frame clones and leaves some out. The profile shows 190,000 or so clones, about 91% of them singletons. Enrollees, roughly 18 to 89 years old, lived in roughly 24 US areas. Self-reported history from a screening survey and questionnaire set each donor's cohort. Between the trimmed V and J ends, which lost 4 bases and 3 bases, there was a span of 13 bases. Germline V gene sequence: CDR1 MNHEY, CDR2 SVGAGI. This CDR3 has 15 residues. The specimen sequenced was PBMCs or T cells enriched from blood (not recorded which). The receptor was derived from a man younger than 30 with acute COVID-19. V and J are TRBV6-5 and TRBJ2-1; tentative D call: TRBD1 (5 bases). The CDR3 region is CASSFTGPYYNEQFF. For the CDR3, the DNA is TGTGCCAGCAGTTTCACAGGTCCTTACTACAATGAGCAGTTCTTC.